This TCR beta chain stems from a study of early stage breast cancer tumors. Findings of the study overall: Blood repertoires resembled normal breast more than tumor.

Method: immunoSEQ multiplex PCR; TCRdb's copy keeps in-frame clones and lacks some. This table holds 12,000 to 15,000 clones, 84% found once. The germline CDR1 and CDR2 sequences are SGHRS and YFSETQ. V lost 0 bases and J lost 3, with 6 bases in between. The CDR3 loop spans 14 amino acids. About this clone itself: The antigen is not known.

V and J are TRBV5-1 and TRBJ2-2; D not resolved. Sequencing was performed on normal breast tissue next to the tumor. This TCR was recovered from a person between 30 and 45 years old with breast cancer. Here the CDR3 reads CASSLGLDTGELFF. The CDR3 nucleotides read TGCGCCAGCAGCTTGGGACTGGACACCGGGGAGCTGTTTTTT.